This TCR beta chain was captured in a study of cytomegalovirus exposure and HLA in healthy donors. Background on the study: The use of the same platform for the 95 to 150 validation repertoires and the roughly 670 first-cohort repertoires was reported by a later analysis.

Comment on this clone: The antigen is undetermined.

The CDR3 runs to 16 residues. With V trimmed by 5 bases and J by 3 bases, 7 bases remained unmatched. Germline V gene data show CDR1 as MNHNY and CDR2 as SVGAGI (reference sequence). Findings and limits, study-wide: Some TCR beta chains (roughly 150 of them) were listed as cytomegalovirus-associated.

Method: immunoSEQ multiplex PCR; TCRdb's copy keeps in-frame clones and lacks some. The sample includes 150,000 to 200,000 clones, approximately 86% of them seen just once. V usage is TRBV6-6 and J usage is TRBJ2-1, with 10 bases aligning to TRBD2. The source material was PBMCs. This receptor was obtained from a man aged 30 to 45 in good health and CMV-seropositive. The CDR3 sequence is CASSQGLAMNYNEQFF. DNA of the CDR3: TGTGCCAGCAGTCAGGGACTAGCGATGAACTACAATGAGCAGTTCTTC.